A single sample gave rise to the 18 T cell receptor beta chains below, sequenced in a study of blood T cell repertoires in COVID-19. Clones were sequenced by immunoSEQ multiplex PCR, and TCRdb holds only the in-frame ones, with some missing. Of fewer than 300,000 clones listed, around nine tenths are singletons. The sequenced material came from peripheral blood. These TCRs come from a woman aged 40 to 50 who had recovered from COVID-19.

V usage is TRBV7-9 and J usage is TRBJ2-3, with D maybe TRBD2 (6 bases). The CDR3 is 16 residues long. Germline CDR1 reads SEHNR; CDR2 reads FQNEAQ (reference sequence). The germline V and J ends were trimmed by 5 bases and 0 bases, with 15 bases remaining between them. CDR3 sequence: CASSPPGEASTDTQYF. CDR3 nucleotides: TGTGCCAGCAGCCCTCCGGGGGAGGCCAGCACAGATACGCAGTATTTT.

The chain has TRBV6-5 and TRBJ1-6; unclear D gene. Between the trimmed V and J ends, which lost 2 bases and 7 bases, there was a span of 9 bases. CDR1 is MNHEY, CDR2 SVGAGI, per germline. The CDR3 consists of 14 residues. The CDR3 here is CASSYGTLNSPLHF. CDR3 DNA sequence: TGTGCCAGCAGTTACGGCACGTTAAATTCACCCCTCCACTTT.

This clone was observed once. This chain joins TRBV6-6 and TRBJ1-1; D is possibly TRBD1 (6 bases). V lost 10 bases and J lost 5, with 20 bases in between. Germline V lookup: CDR1 MNHNY, CDR2 SVGAGI (reference sequence). CDR3 length: 14 residues. In nucleotides, the CDR3 is TGTGCCACCAGAACGGGGGGGGCGAGGACTGAAGCTTTCTTT. Its translation is CATRTGGARTEAFF.

The chain uses TRBV4-2 and TRBJ2-1; D uncertain. CDR3 length: 11 amino acids. Germline-derived CDR1 and CDR2 are LGHNA and YNFKEQ. The V gene lost 6 bases and the J gene lost 6 bases, with 6 bases spanning the gap. The CDR3 region has the DNA TGTGCCAGCAGTCTCCCCAATGAGCAGTTCTTC. Its protein product is CASSLPNEQFF.

The V gene is TRBV5-1, the J gene TRBJ2-5; TRBD2 matches at 7 bases. Trimming at V came to 3 bases and at J to 2 bases, leaving 1 base not matched to a gene. This CDR3 has 13 residues. The germline V gene encodes CDR1 SGHRS and CDR2 YFSETQ. CDR3 in amino acids: CASSWGGQETQYF. For the CDR3, the DNA is TGCGCCAGCAGCTGGGGGGGGCAAGAGACCCAGTACTTC.

This clone was observed once. The chain joins TRBV10-3 to TRBJ2-1; TRBD2 agrees at 8 bases. The CDR3 extends over 13 amino acids. Germline CDR1 is ENHRY and CDR2 is SYGVKD. Unmatched junction bases numbered 6, after V lost 4 bases and J lost 10 bases. CDR3 protein: CAISAATSAEQFF. For the CDR3, the DNA is TGTGCCATCAGTGCTGCGACTAGCGCCGAGCAGTTCTTC.

The chain has TRBV6-1 and TRBJ2-1, with 10 bases fitting TRBD1. Germline V CDR1 and CDR2: MNHNS, SASEGT. V shed 2 bases, J shed 4 bases, and the junction held 5 bases outside the gene matches. The CDR3 runs to 16 residues. The CDR3 here is CASSERTGGDYNEQFF. In DNA, the CDR3 is TGTGCCAGCAGTGAACGGACAGGGGGTGATTACAATGAGCAGTTCTTC.

The chain employs TRBV11-2 and TRBJ2-1; D is unresolved. V was trimmed by 7 bases and J by 4 bases, leaving 11 bases between them. The CDR3 covers 13 residues. Germline CDR1 reads SGHAT; CDR2 reads FQNNGV. CDR3 sequence: CASTPRPYNEQFF. CDR3 coding DNA: TGTGCCAGCACCCCCAGGCCGTACAATGAGCAGTTCTTC.

The chain combines TRBV18 with TRBJ1-5; D is perhaps TRBD1 (5 bases). Trimming shortened V by 4 bases and J by 4 bases, and 14 bases separated the two germline ends. Germline values: CDR1 KGHSH, CDR2 LQKENI. The CDR3 is 15 amino acids. The CDR3 DNA is TGTGCCAGCTCACTTGGACAATTAGTGAATCAGCCCCAGCATTTT. This gives the protein CASSLGQLVNQPQHF.

The V and J genes are TRBV10-3 and TRBJ2-5; 9 nucleotides agree with TRBD2. The trim removed 6 bases at V and 2 bases at J, leaving 4 bases unmatched. Germline values: CDR1 ENHRY, CDR2 SYGVKD. CDR3 size: 14 residues. The CDR3 reads CAIRLAGPQETQYF. CDR3 nucleotide sequence: TGTGCCATCAGGCTAGCGGGGCCACAAGAGACCCAGTACTTC.

Of note for this clone: The same CDR3 is also encoded by other DNA sequences in this sample. V gene TRBV27 combines with J gene TRBJ2-1; the match to TRBD2 covers 12 bases. In germline, CDR1 is MNHEY, CDR2 SMNVEV (reference sequence). With V trimmed by 4 bases and J by 4 bases, 5 bases remained unmatched. This CDR3 is 16 amino acids long. The CDR3 sequence is CASSSPTSGRYNEQFF. DNA for the CDR3: TGTGCCAGCAGTTCCCCAACTAGCGGGAGGTACAATGAGCAGTTCTTC.

Comment on this clone: As the CDR3 is not closed by the conserved phenylalanine or tryptophan, this likely results from a read error. Because the CDR3's place on the DNA is in doubt, the DNA is left out and the CDR3 is given as listed by TCRdb. V is TRBV9 and J is TRBJ1-2; the table's TRBD1 call for D was not verified on the DNA. The CDR3 totals 10 residues, both ends included. The germline gives CDR1 SGDLS, CDR2 YYNGEE. This CDR3 reads CASGGSGQTL.

The rearrangement links TRBV2 to TRBJ1-4; D is unclear. CDR1 and CDR2 (germline): SNHLY, FYNNEI. The CDR3 consists of 19 residues. The V end lost 6 bases, the J end lost 0 bases, and 23 bases lay between the germline ends. This CDR3 is CASRTRTGKYPATNEKLFF. The CDR3 coding sequence is TGTGCCAGCAGGACCCGGACGGGAAAGTATCCCGCAACTAATGAAAAACTGTTTTTT.

The chain couples TRBV15 to TRBJ2-1, with 7 bases lining up with TRBD1. J was trimmed by 6 bases and V by 1 base; bases with no gene match: 6. The length of the CDR3 is 15 residues. Germline V gene sequence: CDR1 LNHNV, CDR2 YYDKDF (reference sequence). CDR3: CATSRGHSGGNEQFF. In DNA form, the CDR3 reads TGTGCCACCAGCAGAGGGCACTCAGGGGGCAATGAGCAGTTCTTC.

The V call is TRBV29-1, the J call TRBJ2-3; the D gene is possibly TRBD2 (7 bases). Trimming stripped 4 bases from V and 7 bases from J, with 24 bases between. The CDR3 covers 16 residues. Per germline, CDR1 SQVTM and CDR2 ANQGSEA. The chain's CDR3 is CSVGGLGAGVGNTQYF. The CDR3 nucleotides read TGCAGCGTTGGGGGGCTAGGGGCGGGAGTGGGAAATACGCAGTATTTT.

The count of this clone is one. The CDR3 spells CASSLNRGLYEQYV. DNA for the CDR3: TGCGCCAGCAGCTTGAACAGGGGACTCTACGAGCAGTACGTC. The chain links TRBV5-1 to TRBJ2-7; D is perhaps TRBD1 (7 bases). CDR3 length: 14 amino acids. Germline-derived CDR1 and CDR2 are SGHRS and YFSETQ. Trimming stripped 1 base from V and 3 bases from J, with 11 bases between.

The chain carries TRBV10-3 and TRBJ2-7; 9 bases agree with TRBD2. The V and J ends lost 4 bases and 6 bases, in that order; junction bases with no gene match: 16. The germline CDR1 and CDR2 sequences are ENHRY and SYGVKD. The CDR3 extends over 17 amino acids. CDR3 sequence: CAISAAPGGGRAIEQYF. In nucleotides, the CDR3 is TGTGCCATCAGTGCGGCCCCGGGGGGCGGGAGGGCCATCGAGCAGTACTTC.

V is TRBV11-3 and J is TRBJ1-2; TRBD1 matches at 7 bases. CDR3 length: 16 amino acids. Trimming removed 5 bases from V and 4 bases from J; junction bases left unmatched: 13. Germline CDR1 is SGHNT and CDR2 is YENEEA. CDR3 protein: CASSTGDSVTSYGYTF. In nucleotides, the CDR3 is TGTGCCAGCAGCACCGGGGACAGCGTAACCTCCTATGGCTACACCTTC.